This TCR beta chain was found in a study of human T cells and chemical hapten exposure. From the RACE reads, TCRdb called clonotypes with MiXCR, one entry per CDR3 protein. Among more than 150,000 distinct CDR3 sequences listed, more than 25% were seen once. This CDR3 contains 13 residues. The V gene lost 1 base and the J gene lost 9 bases, with 10 bases spanning the gap. CDR1 is LGHDT, CDR2 YNNKEL, per germline (reference sequence). Specified time point: pre-sensitization, week 0. Specified treatment: therapeutic diphenylcyclopropenone sensitization with weekly scalp DPC. The donor pool consisted of alopecia patients aged 18 to 70 years, considered suitable for DPC.

The specimen comprised whole blood, sampled in connection with sensitization to the hapten diphenylcyclopropenone (DPC). The clonotype was recovered from a woman aged 25 to 39 with alopecia areata. Some clones in this sample may be carry-over from other donors' samples. J is TRBJ2-1 and V is TRBV3-1; possibly TRBD1 or TRBD2 for D (6 bases each). CDR3: CASSQVGGTEQFF. For the CDR3, the DNA is TGTGCCAGCAGCCAAGTAGGGGGGACTGAGCAGTTCTTC.